Listed here is a single T cell receptor (beta chain). Its antigen is still unknown. The germline gene is not matched at one end of the junction; a read error may be the cause. The data are from a study of T-cell reconstitution after alpha-beta-depleted transplantation in children (dated by TCRdb to the mid-2010s). Context from the whole study: T-cell immune reconstitution after TCRalphabeta/CD19-depleted allogeneic hematopoietic cell transplantation in children was quantitatively tracked in the study by means of TCR repertoire profiling.

Here is what the overall study found, with its caveats: Over subsequent months, a decline in hyperexpanded clone frequencies was noted, and after one year, T-cell counts and TCRbeta diversity were mostly ascribed to newly produced T cells. In some patients, the high TCRbeta diversity seen at day 60 was put down to recipient T cells and intrathymic progenitors that had survived conditioning. The apparently early alphabetaT-cell count recovery about two months after transplant was reportedly dependent on only several hundred rapidly expanded clones derived from non-depleted graft cells.

Library generation was performed with PCR. TCRdb names Illumina HiSeq 2500 as the instrument used. Molecular barcoding was employed in the preparation of TCR libraries, with unique molecular identifiers being used to normalize TCRbeta repertoire quantification. Clones were called with MiXCR by TCRdb after fastp trimmed the public reads at Q25, and only in-frame beta chains were retained. Each CDR3 protein gets just one entry, which takes the most common genes and DNA from the rows behind it. Counted in this sample were some 120,000 distinct CDR3 sequences; about 9.3% of them appeared once. Together, the top ten hold under 40% of the sample. The cysteine opens and the phenylalanine closes a CDR3 of 17 amino acids. CDR3 DNA only is kept here, 51 bases in frame from base 1. From a lookup of the germline V gene (reference sequence), CDR1 and CDR2 are SEHNR and FQNEAQ. Taken with the paper, the label for treatment or condition translates to: allogeneic hematopoietic cell transplantation with graft depleted of TCRalphabeta T cells and CD19 B cells. The children who served as transplant recipients had been given grafts of TCRalphabeta/CD19-depleted allogeneic hematopoietic cells.

Recombination linked TRBV7-9 to TRBJ2-3; TRBD1 is perhaps the D gene, given 6 matching bases. The source material was PBMCs, sampled before TCRalphabeta/CD19-depleted stem cell transplant. The sequence derives from a boy aged 2 to 10 with acute lymphoblastic leukemia, due to receive a stem cell transplant. This receptor has the CDR3 CVSSRRFRGFSTDTQYF. At the DNA level, the sequence is TGTGTCAGCAGCCGGCGCTTCAGGGGATTCAGCACAGATACGCAGTATTTT. Where the CDR3 stops, the reference TRBV7-9 and TRBJ2-3 genes take over; the full variable domain is DTGVSQNPRHKITKRGQNVTFRCDPISEHNRLYWYRQTLGQGPEFLTYFQNEAQLEKSRLLSDRFSAERPKGSFSTLEIQRTEQGDSAMYLCVSSRRFRGFSTDTQYFGPGTRLTVL.